This T cell receptor beta chain was sequenced for a study of T-cell memory formation after mild COVID-19. Across the study: TCR clusters were mostly donor specific. The study, taken as a whole, reports: Confirmation of SARS-CoV-2 specificity was lacking for second-wave clones peaking day 37. Clones contracting over day 15 to 85 were CD4/CD8 balanced, with later expanders leaning CD4+.

V gave up 0 bases and J gave up 7 bases, with 22 bases separating them. Germline assignment: CDR1 SGHDT and CDR2 YYEEEE. CDR3 length: 17 amino acids. In regard to this clonotype: Its cognate antigen is unknown.

Researchers used 5'RACE with constant-segment primers to make TCR alpha and TCR beta cDNA libraries that carry sample barcodes and UMIs. TCRdb re-derived calls from the 5' RACE reads in MiXCR, one entry per CDR3 protein. The sample has about 340,000 distinct CDR3 sequences; 13% to 15% are singletons. Sequences were obtained from PBMCs or a T cell subset sorted from them (not recorded which). The receptor was isolated from a man between 18 and 29 years old who had mild COVID-19 (a few samples of this study predate the infection). Cell type and time point are not known. The chain recombines TRBV5-6 with TRBJ1-2; no firm D call. The CDR3 bases are TGTGCCAGCAGCTTGGGAACGGAAATTTTCATCGGGCTTGGCTACACCTTC. Translated: CASSLGTEIFIGLGYTF.